This record covers a single TCR beta chain. Its antigen is still unknown. One base away there is no much larger clone; base qualities are not given. Library creation used the immunoSEQ multiplex PCR assay. TCRdb provides this immuneACCESS table in a form limited to in-frame rearrangements. Some clones are lacking; in checked studies, under half of them reflect an unresolved V gene, and why the rest are absent is not known. The sample table contains around 80,000 clones; only one count was recorded for approximately 94% of them. 0.35% to 0.4% of the sample is in the top ten clones. This sample is part of a study of technical replicates of blood from a few donors (dated by TCRdb to about 2017). CDR3 length: 14 amino acids, cysteine to phenylalanine. Solely the CDR3 DNA is kept, with 42 bases framed from the first base. Trimming accounts for 5 bases at V and 2 bases at J, while the number of junction bases matched to no gene is 2. For CDR1 and CDR2, the germline V gene (reference sequence) lists LNHDA and SQIVND.

The receptor was isolated from a human donor in good health. The chain is assembled from TRBV19 and TRBJ2-3, with 9 junctional bases fitting TRBD2. The sequenced sample consisted of T cells isolated from PBMCs. The base sequence is TGTGCCAGTAGTCCTAGCGGGGACACAGATACGCAGTATTTT. This is translated as CASSPSGDTDTQYF.